The 9 T cell receptor beta chains below all came from one sample that was sequenced in a study of blood T cell repertoires in COVID-19. The repertoire was sequenced with immunoSEQ multiplex PCR; TCRdb's copy has only in-frame clones and lacks some. Of 250,000 to 350,000 clones detected, around 89% appear once; the ten largest clones hold 3% to 4%. Sample: peripheral blood. These receptors came from a woman aged 45-65 years with active or convalescent COVID-19.

This chain uses TRBV7-9 with TRBJ2-3; TRBD2 is a possible D gene (5 bases). This CDR3 has 14 residues. V shed 0 bases and J shed 2 bases, with 6 bases lying between them. CDR1 and CDR2 (germline): SEHNR, FQNEAQ (reference sequence). This CDR3 reads CASSLADYTDTQYF. CDR3 nucleotides: TGTGCCAGCAGCTTAGCCGACTACACAGATACGCAGTATTTT.

The chain joins TRBV5-1 to TRBJ1-3; 7 bases agree with TRBD1. V trimming: 4 bases; J trimming: 0 bases; junction bases outside the gene matches: 7. Germline-derived CDR1 and CDR2 are SGHRS and YFSETQ. There are 16 residues in the CDR3. In DNA form, the CDR3 reads TGCGCCAGCAGCGCTGGGACAGCCAACTCTGGAAACACCATATATTTT. Translating gives CASSAGTANSGNTIYF.

The J gene is TRBJ1-2, the V gene TRBV5-4, with 9 bases that match TRBD1. V gave up 3 bases and J gave up 6 bases; unmatched junction bases: 3. Germline CDR1 and CDR2: SGHNT and YYREEE (reference sequence). This CDR3 comprises 13 residues. CDR3 DNA sequence: TGTGCCAGCAGCTCAGGACAGGGGAATGGCTACACCTTC. It yields the protein CASSSGQGNGYTF.

The CDR3 DNA reads TGTGCCAGCAGACGGGAAAGCATGAACACTGAAGCTTTCTTT. The encoded protein is CASRRESMNTEAFF. This rearrangement joins TRBV6-5 to TRBJ1-1; D gene uncertain. Trimming pared 6 bases from V and 0 bases from J, leaving 11 bases between. Per the germline V gene, CDR1 is MNHEY and CDR2 is SVGAGI. This CDR3 spans 14 amino acids.

The V and J genes are TRBV6-6 and TRBJ1-1, with 7 nucleotides matching TRBD1. The CDR3 is 14 residues long. With V trimmed by 4 bases and J by 8 bases, 10 bases remained unmatched. Germline V CDR1 and CDR2: MNHNY, SVGAGI (reference sequence). This CDR3 is CASSSKTGLVEAFF. CDR3 DNA: TGTGCCAGCAGTTCTAAGACAGGGCTGGTCGAAGCTTTCTTT.

This clone was seen more than once but under ten times. The V gene is TRBV9, the J gene TRBJ1-3; D not resolved. CDR1 SGDLS and CDR2 YYNGEE come from the germline V gene. The CDR3 consists of 16 residues. Between the trimmed V and J ends, which lost 0 bases and 1 base, there was a span of 11 bases. CDR3 protein: CASSVAGFFSGNTIYF. CDR3 DNA: TGTGCCAGCAGCGTAGCGGGTTTTTTTTCTGGAAACACCATATATTTT.

This sequence joins TRBV10-1 and TRBJ2-7; TRBD1 is a possible D gene (7 bases). CDR1 is WNHNN, CDR2 SYGVQD, per germline (reference sequence). V gave up 5 bases and J gave up 2 bases, with 13 bases separating them. This CDR3 is 14 amino acids long. The CDR3 DNA sequence: TGCGCCAGCAGTTTGCGGGACAGCACCTACGAGCAGTACTTC. Residues: CASSLRDSTYEQYF.

A single count supports this clone. The chain recombines TRBV6-4 with TRBJ1-2; TRBD1 agrees at 9 bases. V shed 4 bases, J shed 4 bases, and the junction held 1 base outside the gene matches. The CDR3 runs 13 residues. Germline CDR1 is MRHNA and CDR2 is SNTAGT. The CDR3 DNA reads as TGTGCCAGCAGTGCGACAGGGGGCTATGGCTACACCTTC. Protein sequence: CASSATGGYGYTF.

This chain connects TRBV27 to TRBJ2-2, with a possible D match to TRBD1 (6 bases). The germline V gene encodes CDR1 MNHEY and CDR2 SMNVEV (reference sequence). The ends were cut back, 5 bases at V and 0 bases at J, with 16 bases in the middle. This CDR3 contains 17 residues. Written as DNA, the CDR3 is TGTGCCAGCAGTCCCCAGGGGTGGGCTGCGAACACCGGGGAGCTGTTTTTT. It codes for CASSPQGWAANTGELFF.